This T cell receptor (beta chain) was sequenced during a study of human T cells and chemical hapten exposure. The ends were cut back, 1 base at V and 0 bases at J, with 23 bases in the middle. Germline V gene data show CDR1 as SGHTA and CDR2 as FQGNSA. This CDR3 has 20 amino acids. Sample time point: pre-sensitization, week 0. Treatment described: therapeutic diphenylcyclopropenone sensitization with weekly scalp DPC. TCRdb re-analysed the RACE reads in MiXCR, keeping a single row per CDR3 protein. The repertoire holds around 120,000 distinct CDR3 sequences, roughly 14% seen once, with approximately 2.8% in the top ten.

The clonotype was recovered from a woman under 30 with alopecia areata. Some clones in this sample may be carry-over from other donors' samples. The starting material was whole blood, obtained in connection with sensitization to the hapten diphenylcyclopropenone (DPC). The chain carries TRBV7-2 and TRBJ2-3; D is unresolved. CDR3 in amino acids: CASSLGQARFPDPSTDTQYF. The CDR3 DNA sequence: TGTGCCAGCAGCTTAGGACAAGCGCGGTTCCCAGACCCTAGCACAGATACGCAGTATTTT. Full variable domain (remainder filled in from reference TRBV7-2 and TRBJ2-3): GAGVSQSPSNKVTEKGKDVELRCDPISGHTALYWYRQSLGQGLEFLIYFQGNSAPDKSGLPSDRFSAERTGGSVSTLTIQRTQQEDSAVYLCASSLGQARFPDPSTDTQYFGPGTRLTVL.